This T cell receptor beta chain was identified during a study of tissue T cells after allogeneic stem cell transplantation. Study-wide results and caveats: Within patients, tissue anatomy strongly shaped TCR repertoire composition.

Germline V gene data show CDR1 as SNHLY and CDR2 as FYNGKV (reference sequence). CDR3 length: 14 amino acids. The V gene lost 2 bases and the J gene lost 0 bases, with 4 bases spanning the gap. Clones were read by immunoSEQ multiplex PCR, and TCRdb kept only the in-frame ones, dropping some. The table shows some 4,000 clones, with roughly 51% occurring only once. Remarks on this clone: Its target is not known. Any gene name here is a mouse gene name. The read is 1 residue too short to cover the CDR3 end, so that end is filled in from the germline J gene.

Time point: mouse harvest day 7 after allogeneic transplant. Each mouse received 10^7 T-cell-depleted marrow cells plus 10^6 splenic CD5+ T cells by tail vein. This mouse GVHD model was MHC-mismatched B6 to BALB/c, profiled day 7 or 14. The chain links TRBV3 to TRBJ2-2; D gene unclear. Sequencing was performed on lymph node tissue. The receptor comes from a female BALB/c mouse given C57BL/6 T cells with graft-versus-host disease after an allogeneic hematopoietic cell transplant. Partial CDR3 DNA: TGTGCCAGCAGCTTAAGATCAAACACCGGGCAGCTCTAC. Its protein product is CASSLRSNTGQLY. The CDR3 reads in full as CASSLRSNTGQLYF.